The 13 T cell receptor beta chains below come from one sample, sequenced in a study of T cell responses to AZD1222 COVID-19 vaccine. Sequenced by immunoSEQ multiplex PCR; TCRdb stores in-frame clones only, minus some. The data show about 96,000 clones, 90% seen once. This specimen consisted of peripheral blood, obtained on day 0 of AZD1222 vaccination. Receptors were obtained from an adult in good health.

The CDR3 is CASSYPGTGVYGYTF. For the CDR3, the DNA is TGTGCCAGCAGTTACCCCGGGACAGGCGTTTATGGCTACACCTTC. The V gene is TRBV6-5, the J gene TRBJ1-2; 8 nucleotides match TRBD1. Losses at the gene ends were 2 bases for V and 5 bases for J; bases not matched to a gene: 7. This CDR3 region has 15 residues. Germline V CDR1 and CDR2: MNHEY, SVGAGI.

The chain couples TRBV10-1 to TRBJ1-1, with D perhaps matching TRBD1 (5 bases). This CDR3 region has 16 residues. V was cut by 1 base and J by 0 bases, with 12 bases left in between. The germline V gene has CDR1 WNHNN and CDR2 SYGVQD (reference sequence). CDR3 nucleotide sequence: TGCGCCAGCAGTGAGTTTCCCGGGGGAGTGAACACTGAAGCTTTCTTT. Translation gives CASSEFPGGVNTEAFF.

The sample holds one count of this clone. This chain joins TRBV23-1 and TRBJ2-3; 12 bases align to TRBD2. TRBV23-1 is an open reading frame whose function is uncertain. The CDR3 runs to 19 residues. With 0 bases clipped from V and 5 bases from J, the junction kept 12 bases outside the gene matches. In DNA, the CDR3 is TGCGCCAGCAGTCAATCGACCCTAGCGGGAGGGGGTCACAGAGATACGCAGTATTTT. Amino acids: CASSQSTLAGGGHRDTQYF.

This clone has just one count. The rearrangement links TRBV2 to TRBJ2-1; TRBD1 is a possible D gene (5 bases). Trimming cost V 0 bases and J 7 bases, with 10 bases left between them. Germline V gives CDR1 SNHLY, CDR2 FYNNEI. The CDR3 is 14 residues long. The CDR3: CASSEALQGNEQFF. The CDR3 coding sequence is TGTGCCAGCAGTGAAGCGCTGCAGGGAAATGAGCAGTTCTTC.

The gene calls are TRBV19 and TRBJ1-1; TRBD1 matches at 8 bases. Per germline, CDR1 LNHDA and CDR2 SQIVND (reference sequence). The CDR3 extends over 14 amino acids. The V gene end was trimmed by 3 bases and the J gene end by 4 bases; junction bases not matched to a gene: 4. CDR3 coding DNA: TGTGCCAGTAGTATCCGACAGGGGATCACTGAAGCTTTCTTT. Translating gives CASSIRQGITEAFF. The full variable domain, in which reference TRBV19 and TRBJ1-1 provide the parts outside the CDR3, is DGGITQSPKYLFRKEGQNVTLSCEQNLNHDAMYWYRQDPGQGLRLIYYSQIVNDFQKGDIAEGYSVSREKKESFPLTVTSAQKNPTAFYLCASSIRQGITEAFFGQGTRLTVV.

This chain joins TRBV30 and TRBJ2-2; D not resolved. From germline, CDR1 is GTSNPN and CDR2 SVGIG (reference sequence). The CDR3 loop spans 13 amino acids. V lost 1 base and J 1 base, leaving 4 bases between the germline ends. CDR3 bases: TGTGCCTGGAGTGCTCAGAACACCGGGGAGCTGTTTTTT. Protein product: CAWSAQNTGELFF.

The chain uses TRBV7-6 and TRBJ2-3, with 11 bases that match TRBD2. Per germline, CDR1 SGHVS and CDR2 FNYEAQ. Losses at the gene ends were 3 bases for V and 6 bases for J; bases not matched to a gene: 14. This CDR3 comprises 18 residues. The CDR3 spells CASSLIAGGLGSHDTQYF. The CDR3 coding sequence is TGTGCCAGCAGCTTGATAGCGGGAGGGCTTGGGTCCCACGATACGCAGTATTTT. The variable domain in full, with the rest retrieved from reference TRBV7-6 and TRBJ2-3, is GAGVSQSPRYKVTKRGQDVALRCDPISGHVSLYWYRQALGQGPEFLTYFNYEAQQDKSGLPNDRFSAERPEGSISTLTIQRTEQRDSAMYRCASSLIAGGLGSHDTQYFGPGTRLTVL.

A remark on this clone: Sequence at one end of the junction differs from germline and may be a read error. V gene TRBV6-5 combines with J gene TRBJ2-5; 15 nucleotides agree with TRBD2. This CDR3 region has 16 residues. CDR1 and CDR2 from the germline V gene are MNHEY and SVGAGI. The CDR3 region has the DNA TGTGCCAGCAGTAACTCCGGGACTAGCGGGAGGGAGACCCAGTACTTC. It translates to CASSNSGTSGRETQYF.

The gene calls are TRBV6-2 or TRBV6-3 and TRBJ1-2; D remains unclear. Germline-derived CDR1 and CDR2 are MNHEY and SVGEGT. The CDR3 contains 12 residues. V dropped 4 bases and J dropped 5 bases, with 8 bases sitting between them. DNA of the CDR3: TGTGCCAGCAGTTCCTCTAGATATGGCTACACCTTC. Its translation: CASSSSRYGYTF.

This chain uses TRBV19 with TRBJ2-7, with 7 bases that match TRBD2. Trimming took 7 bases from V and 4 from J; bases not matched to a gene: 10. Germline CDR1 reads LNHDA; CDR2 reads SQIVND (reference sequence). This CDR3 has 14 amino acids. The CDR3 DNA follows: TGTGCCAGTACCGCAGGACGGGGGGAGTACGAGCAGTACTTC. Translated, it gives CASTAGRGEYEQYF. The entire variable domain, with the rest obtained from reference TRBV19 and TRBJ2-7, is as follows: DGGITQSPKYLFRKEGQNVTLSCEQNLNHDAMYWYRQDPGQGLRLIYYSQIVNDFQKGDIAEGYSVSREKKESFPLTVTSAQKNPTAFYLCASTAGRGEYEQYFGPGTRLTVT.

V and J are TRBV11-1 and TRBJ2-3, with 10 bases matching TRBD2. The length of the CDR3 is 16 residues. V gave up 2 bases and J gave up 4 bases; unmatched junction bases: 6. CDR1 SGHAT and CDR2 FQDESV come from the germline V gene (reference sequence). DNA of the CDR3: TGTGCCAGCAGCTTAATGCGGCTAGCGGGAGCAGATACGCAGTATTTT. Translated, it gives CASSLMRLAGADTQYF.

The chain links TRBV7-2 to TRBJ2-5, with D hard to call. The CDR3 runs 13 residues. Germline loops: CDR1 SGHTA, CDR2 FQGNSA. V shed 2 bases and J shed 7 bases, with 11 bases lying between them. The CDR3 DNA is TGTGCCAGCAGCTTAATTCACGCAGGGACCCAGTACTTC. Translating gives CASSLIHAGTQYF. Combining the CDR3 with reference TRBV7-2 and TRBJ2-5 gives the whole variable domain GAGVSQSPSNKVTEKGKDVELRCDPISGHTALYWYRQSLGQGLEFLIYFQGNSAPDKSGLPSDRFSAERTGGSVSTLTIQRTQQEDSAVYLCASSLIHAGTQYFGPGTRLLVL.

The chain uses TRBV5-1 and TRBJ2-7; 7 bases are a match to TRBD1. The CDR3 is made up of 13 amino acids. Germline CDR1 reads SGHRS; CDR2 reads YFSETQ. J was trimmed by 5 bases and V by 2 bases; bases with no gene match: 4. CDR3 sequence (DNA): TGCGCCAGCAGCTTCCGGCAGGGGGACGAGCAGTACTTC. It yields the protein CASSFRQGDEQYF.